This T cell receptor beta chain was retrieved from a study of T cells in Graves' hyperthyroidism and ophthalmopathy. The CDR3 sequence is 14 residues long. From germline, CDR1 is MGHRA and CDR2 YSYEKL. V lost 1 base, J lost 5 bases, and 11 bases lay in between. Any patient presenting with uncontrolled infection, other autoimmune disease, pregnancy or lactation was left out. Thyroid ultrasound, orbital computed tomography, clinical symptoms, and serum thyroxine and TRAb underpinned diagnoses. Before ophthalmopathy appeared, progressors gave blood at initial hyperthyroidism diagnosis. PBMCs were collected from a 10 ml volume of fresh peripheral blood. The source material, RNA transcripts, was used to amplify TCR beta CDR3 regions. TCR CDR3 regions were first amplified by RT-PCR with HTBI primers. In TCRdb, the multiplex PCR reads were re-called with MiXCR into one record per CDR3 protein. In the table there are over 700,000 distinct CDR3 sequences, around 20% of which are singletons.

Sequencing input: blood. The sequence was obtained from a woman aged 45-60 years with Graves' hyperthyroidism that later progressed to Graves' ophthalmopathy. This chain connects TRBV4-1 to TRBJ1-1, with a tentative D call TRBD1 (6 bases). The CDR3 nucleotides read TGCGCCAGCAGCCAAGTGACAGGTTCGACTGAAGCTTTCTTT. This gives the protein CASSQVTGSTEAFF.